Following are 21 T cell receptor beta chains from one sample sequenced in a study of metastatic and nonmetastatic thyroid tumors. TCRdb called clones again from the PCR reads with MiXCR. The data contain about 33,000 clones, about a sixth of them singletons. Each patient went into thyroid surgery without having received any treatment. The sample consisted of blood. These receptors were obtained from a female donor with papillary thyroid cancer or a benign thyroid nodule (not recorded which). Some clones in this sample may be carry-over from other donors' samples.

The table lists this clone with many counts. The rearrangement links TRBV11-1 to TRBJ2-1, with 8 positions matching TRBD2. Trimming removed 6 bases from V and 9 bases from J; junction bases left unmatched: 16. CDR1 and CDR2 from the germline V gene are SGHAT and FQDESV (reference sequence). The CDR3 spans 16 residues. The CDR3 region is CASSAASGSGGGEQFF. The CDR3 DNA reads TGTGCCAGCAGTGCCGCGAGCGGGAGCGGGGGTGGTGAGCAGTTCTTC.

Within the sample, this clone is medium-sized. The chain uses TRBV6-5 and TRBJ2-7, with 10 positions matching TRBD2. There are 16 residues in the CDR3. Trimming cost V 2 bases and J 0 bases; bases outside gene matches: 4. From germline, CDR1 is MNHEY and CDR2 SVGAGI. CDR3 loop: CASSYRGLAVSYEQYF. The CDR3 DNA reads as TGTGCCAGCAGTTACCGTGGACTAGCGGTCTCCTACGAGCAGTACTTC.

As DNA, the CDR3 is TGTGCCAGCAGTTTAGACAGATACAATTATCAGTTCTTC. It specifies CASSLDRYNYQFF. The chain combines TRBV28 with TRBJ2-1; D may be TRBD1 (5 bases). The CDR3 has 13 residues. Germline CDR1 MDHEN, CDR2 SYDVKM. V gave up 2 bases and J gave up 13 bases, with 15 bases separating them.

This clone was observed at least ten times. The rearrangement joins TRBV5-5 to TRBJ2-7; no reliable D call. The CDR3 contains 11 residues. Germline CDR1 SGHKS, CDR2 YYEKEE (reference sequence). The V end lost 4 bases, the J end lost 2 bases, and 4 bases lay between the germline ends. In DNA form, the CDR3 reads TGTGCCAGCAGCCTTACCTACGAGCAGTACTTC. This gives the protein CASSLTYEQYF.

At least ten counts were recorded for this clone. This CDR3 is CASRVRTDASTDTQYF. In DNA, the CDR3 is TGTGCCAGTAGAGTCAGGACAGACGCTAGCACAGATACGCAGTATTTT. The chain combines TRBV19 with TRBJ2-3, with a possible D match to TRBD1 (6 bases). The CDR3 consists of 16 residues. Germline-derived CDR1 and CDR2 are LNHDA and SQIVND (reference sequence). V was cut by 6 bases and J by 0 bases, with 16 bases left in between.

The table lists this clone with a few counts. As DNA, the CDR3 is TGTGCCAGCAGTCCGGCTCCGGCTAGCGGTAGGTCCAGGGAGCAGTTCTTC. It translates to CASSPAPASGRSREQFF. The V gene is TRBV6-2 or TRBV6-3, the J gene TRBJ2-1; 7 nucleotides agree with TRBD2. With V trimmed by 5 bases and J by 10 bases, 20 bases remained unmatched. This CDR3 spans 17 amino acids. Per germline, CDR1 MNHEY and CDR2 SVGEGT.

Points on this clone: This may stem from a read error, because a much larger clone lies one nucleotide away. Other DNA sequences in the sample encode the same CDR3. V gene TRBV9 combines with J gene TRBJ2-3, with D uncertain. The V and J ends lost 4 bases and 1 base respectively, with 13 bases between them. CDR1 and CDR2 from the germline V gene are SGDLS and YYNGEE. The CDR3 has 15 residues. CDR3: CASSTDPLGTDTQYF. Here the CDR3 DNA reads TGTGCCAGCAGCACCGATCCTTTGGGCACAGATACGCAGTATTTT.

On this clone: Possible read error: a much larger clone is one base away. The chain combines TRBV9 with TRBJ2-5, with TRBD2 matching 8 bases. In germline, CDR1 is SGDLS, CDR2 YYNGEE. The junction had 19 bases not matched to a gene; V was cut back by 4 bases and J by 5 bases. The length of the CDR3 is 18 residues. The CDR3 bases are TGTGCCAGCAGCACCCGAGGGGCGCGGGGGGCCCCGGGGGAGACCCAGTACTTC. This gives the protein CASSTRGARGAPGETQYF.

This clone was seen at least ten times. The chain joins TRBV4-2 to TRBJ2-1; 11 bases map to TRBD2. CDR3 length: 17 residues. CDR1 LGHNA and CDR2 YNFKEQ come from the germline V gene. After removal of 1 base from V and 4 bases from J, the junction contained 6 bases not matched to a gene. The CDR3 sequence: CASSQGVGTSGYNEQFF. The CDR3 DNA follows: TGTGCCAGCAGCCAAGGGGTGGGGACTAGCGGATACAATGAGCAGTTCTTC.

The rearrangement links TRBV5-4 to TRBJ2-3, with D possibly being TRBD1 or TRBD2 (6 bases each). The V and J ends lost 6 bases and 3 bases respectively, with 23 bases between them. CDR3 length: 17 amino acids. The germline V gene encodes CDR1 SGHNT and CDR2 YYREEE (reference sequence). CDR3 amino acids: CASTRRDAGAKTDTQYF. The CDR3 nucleotides are TGTGCCAGCACGCGGAGGGATGCAGGGGCGAAGACAGATACGCAGTATTTT.

This clone was detected a few times. Its ends do not fully match the called genes, so a read error is possible. The gene calls are TRBV12-3 or TRBV12-4 and TRBJ1-1; D unresolved. The CDR3 runs to 9 residues. The CDR3 DNA is TGTTCCAGCAGAACTGAAGCTTCCTTT. This translates into CSSRTEASF.

This clone was detected ten times or more. The genes are TRBV20-1 and TRBJ1-4, with 7 bases aligning to TRBD1. Germline V gene data show CDR1 as DFQATT and CDR2 as SNEGSKA (reference sequence). The CDR3 runs to 13 residues. Trimming removed 4 bases from V and 3 bases from J; junction bases left unmatched: 2. This CDR3 is CSATGTANEKLFF. In nucleotides, the CDR3 is TGCAGTGCTACCGGGACAGCTAATGAAAAACTGTTTTTT.

This clone was counted at least ten times. The V and J genes are TRBV28 and TRBJ2-1; 12 bases match TRBD1. Germline V gene sequence: CDR1 MDHEN, CDR2 SYDVKM. This CDR3 has 14 residues. Trimming at V came to 7 bases and at J to 6 bases, leaving 4 bases not matched to a gene. The CDR3 nucleotides are TGTGCCAGCAACCAGGGACAGGGGGCCAATGAGCAGTTCTTC. Encoded protein: CASNQGQGANEQFF.

The chain recombines TRBV20-1 with TRBJ1-2; weak D call: TRBD1 (6 bases). Germline-derived CDR1 and CDR2 are DFQATT and SNEGSKA (reference sequence). Trimming cost V 1 base and J 3 bases, with 9 bases left between them. This CDR3 has 13 residues. This CDR3 reads CSARAGQYYGYTF. The CDR3 DNA is TGCAGTGCTAGAGCCGGACAGTACTATGGCTACACCTTC.

Relative to its sample, this clone is medium-sized. The rearrangement links TRBV6-1 to TRBJ2-3, with unresolved D. This CDR3 has 11 residues. V shed 11 bases and J shed 3 bases, with 9 bases lying between them. CDR1 MNHNS and CDR2 SASEGT come from the germline V gene. CDR3 in DNA: TGTGCCGCCCGGAGAACAGATACGCAGTATTTT. The encoded protein is CAARRTDTQYF.

This clone was counted many times. The chain has TRBV5-6 and TRBJ2-7; 7 nucleotides agree with TRBD1. CDR3 length: 14 amino acids. After removal of 3 bases from V and 1 base from J, the junction contained 4 bases not matched to a gene. From germline, CDR1 is SGHDT and CDR2 YYEEEE. CDR3 protein: CASSYDRESYEQYF. Here the CDR3 DNA reads TGTGCCAGCAGCTACGACAGGGAGTCCTACGAGCAGTACTTC. Drawing the rest from reference TRBV5-6 and TRBJ2-7, the complete variable domain is DAGVTQSPTHLIKTRGQQVTLRCSPKSGHDTVSWYQQALGQGPQFIFQYYEEEERQRGNFPDRFSGHQFPNYSSELNVNALLLGDSALYLCASSYDRESYEQYFGPGTRLTVT.

This clone was seen ten or more times. The chain joins TRBV15 to TRBJ2-6; weak D call: TRBD1 (6 bases). The CDR3 runs 16 residues. V lost 3 bases, J lost 0 bases, and 9 bases lay in between. Germline values: CDR1 LNHNV, CDR2 YYDKDF (reference sequence). CDR3 amino acids: CATSRDRDSGANVLTF. The CDR3 region has the DNA TGTGCCACCAGCAGGGACAGAGACTCTGGGGCCAACGTCCTGACTTTC.

Details on this clone: One junction end disagrees with the germline gene, perhaps due to a read error. CDR3 coding DNA: TGTGCCATCAGAGACTCGGGCGCATATAGCAATCAGTCCCAGCATTTT. The encoded protein is CAIRDSGAYSNQSQHF. The chain recombines TRBV6-2 or TRBV6-3 with TRBJ1-5; D gene unclear. The CDR3 loop spans 16 amino acids. The germline gives CDR1 MNHEY, CDR2 SVGEGT.

Points on this clone: This may be a read error, as it is one base from a much larger clone. The chain is built from TRBV7-7 and TRBJ2-2, with D possibly being TRBD2 (5 bases). The germline CDR1 and CDR2 sequences are SSHAT and FNYEAQ (reference sequence). This CDR3 is 14 amino acids long. The CDR3 coding sequence is TGTGCTAGCAGCTTAGCGCCCCGAACCGGGGAGCTGGTTTTT. Translating it yields CASSLAPRTGELVF.

This clone was picked up many times. This may come from a read error, since a much larger clone is one base off. Distinct nucleotide sequences in the sample also encode this CDR3. The J gene is TRBJ2-3, the V gene TRBV7-8; TRBD1 matches 8 bases. From germline, CDR1 is SGHVS and CDR2 FQNEAQ. The length of the CDR3 is 17 residues. V was pared by 3 bases and J by 6 bases, with 14 bases of the junction left unmatched. CDR3 loop: CASSFPGTGVTPDTQYF. As DNA, the CDR3 is TGTGCCAGCAGCTTTCCCGGGACAGGCGTTACTCCGGATACGCAGTATTTT.

This clone was detected ten times or more. This chain connects TRBV19 to TRBJ2-1, with D perhaps TRBD1 or TRBD2 (5 bases each). There are 14 residues in the CDR3. In germline, CDR1 is LNHDA, CDR2 SQIVND (reference sequence). The V end was cut by 6 bases, the J end by 10 bases, with 19 bases between. CDR3 DNA: TGTGCCAGTAGGGGGACGGTGGGGGATGAAGAGCAGTTCTTC. It translates to CASRGTVGDEEQFF. Supplemented by reference TRBV19 and TRBJ2-1, the full variable domain reads DGGITQSPKYLFRKEGQNVTLSCEQNLNHDAMYWYRQDPGQGLRLIYYSQIVNDFQKGDIAEGYSVSREKKESFPLTVTSAQKNPTAFYLCASRGTVGDEEQFFGPGTRLTVL.